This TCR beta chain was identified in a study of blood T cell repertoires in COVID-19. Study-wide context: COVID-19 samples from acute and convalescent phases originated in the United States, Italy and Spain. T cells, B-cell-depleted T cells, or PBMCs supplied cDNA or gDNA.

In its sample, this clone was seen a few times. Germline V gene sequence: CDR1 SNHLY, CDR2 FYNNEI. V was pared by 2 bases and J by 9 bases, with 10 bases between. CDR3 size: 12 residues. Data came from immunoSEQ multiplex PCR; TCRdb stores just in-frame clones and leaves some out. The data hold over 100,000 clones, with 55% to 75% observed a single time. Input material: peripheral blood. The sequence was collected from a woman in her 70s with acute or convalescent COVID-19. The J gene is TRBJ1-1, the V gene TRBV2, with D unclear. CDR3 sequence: CASSEREFQAFF. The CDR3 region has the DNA TGTGCCAGCAGTGAAAGGGAGTTTCAAGCTTTCTTT.